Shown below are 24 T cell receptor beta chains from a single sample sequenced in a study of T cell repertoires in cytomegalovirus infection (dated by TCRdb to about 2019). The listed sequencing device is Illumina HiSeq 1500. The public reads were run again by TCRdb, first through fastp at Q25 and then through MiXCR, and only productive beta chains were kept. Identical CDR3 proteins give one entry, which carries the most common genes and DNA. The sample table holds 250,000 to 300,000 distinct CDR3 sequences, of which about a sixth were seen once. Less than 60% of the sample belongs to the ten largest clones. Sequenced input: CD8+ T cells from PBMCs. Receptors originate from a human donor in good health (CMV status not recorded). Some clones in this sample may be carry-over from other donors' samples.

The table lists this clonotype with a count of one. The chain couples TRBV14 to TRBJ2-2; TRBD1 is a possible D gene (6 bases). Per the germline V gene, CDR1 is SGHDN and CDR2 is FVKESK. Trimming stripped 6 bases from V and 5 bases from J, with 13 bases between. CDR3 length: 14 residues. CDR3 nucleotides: TGTGCCAGCAGGTCGGACAGTTCGACCGGGGAGCTGTTTTTT. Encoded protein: CASRSDSSTGELFF.

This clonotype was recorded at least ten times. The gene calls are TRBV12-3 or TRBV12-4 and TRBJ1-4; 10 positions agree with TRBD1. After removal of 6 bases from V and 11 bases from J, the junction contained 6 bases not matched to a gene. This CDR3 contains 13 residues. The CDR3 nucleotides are TGTGCCAGCAGCCCGACAGGGGGCCAGAAACTGTTTTTT. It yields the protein CASSPTGGQKLFF.

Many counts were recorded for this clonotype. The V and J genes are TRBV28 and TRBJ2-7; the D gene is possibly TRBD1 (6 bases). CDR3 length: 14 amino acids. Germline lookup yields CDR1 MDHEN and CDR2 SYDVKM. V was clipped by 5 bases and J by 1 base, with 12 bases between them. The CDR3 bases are TGTGCCAGCAGTCCCACCGGACAGTCCTACGAGCAGTACTTC. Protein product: CASSPTGQSYEQYF. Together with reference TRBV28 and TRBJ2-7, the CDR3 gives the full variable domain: DVKVTQSSRYLVKRTGEKVFLECVQDMDHENMFWYRQDPGLGLRLIYFSYDVKMKEKGDIPEGYSVSREKKERFSLILESASTNQTSMYLCASSPTGQSYEQYFGPGTRLTVT.

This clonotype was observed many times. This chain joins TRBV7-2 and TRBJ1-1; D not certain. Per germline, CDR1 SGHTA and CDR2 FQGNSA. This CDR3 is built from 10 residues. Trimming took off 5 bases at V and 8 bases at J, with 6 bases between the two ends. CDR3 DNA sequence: TGTGCCAGCAGCCTTAACGAAGCTTTCTTT. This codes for CASSLNEAFF.

The CDR3 sequence: CASSEDPLSSDTQYF. CDR3 in DNA: TGTGCCAGCAGTGAAGACCCGCTCTCGTCAGATACGCAGTATTTT. The V and J genes are TRBV2 and TRBJ2-3; unclear D gene. CDR1 and CDR2 from the germline V gene are SNHLY and FYNNEI. The CDR3 is made up of 15 amino acids. V dropped 1 base and J dropped 4 bases, with 12 bases sitting between them.

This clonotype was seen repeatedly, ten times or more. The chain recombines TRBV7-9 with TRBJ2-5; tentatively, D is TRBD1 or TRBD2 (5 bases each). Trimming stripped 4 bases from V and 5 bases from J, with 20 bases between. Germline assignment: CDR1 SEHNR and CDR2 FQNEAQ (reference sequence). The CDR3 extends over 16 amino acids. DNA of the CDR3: TGTGCCAGCAGCTGGACGAACCAGGGACCTGACGAGACCCAGTACTTC. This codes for CASSWTNQGPDETQYF.

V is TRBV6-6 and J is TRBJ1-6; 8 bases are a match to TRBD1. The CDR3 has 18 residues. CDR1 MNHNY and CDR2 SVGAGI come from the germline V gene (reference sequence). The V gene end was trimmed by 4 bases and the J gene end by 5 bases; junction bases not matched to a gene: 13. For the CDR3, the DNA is TGTGCCAGCAGTTCCCCTCTCCACATGACAGGGGATAATTCACCCCTCCACTTT. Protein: CASSSPLHMTGDNSPLHF.

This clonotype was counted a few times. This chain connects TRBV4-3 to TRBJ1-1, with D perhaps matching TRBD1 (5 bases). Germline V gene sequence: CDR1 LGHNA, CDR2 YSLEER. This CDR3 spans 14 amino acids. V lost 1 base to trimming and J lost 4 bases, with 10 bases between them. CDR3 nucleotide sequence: TGCGCCAGCAGCCAAGGGACAAGACCCACTGAAGCTTTCTTT. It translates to CASSQGTRPTEAFF.

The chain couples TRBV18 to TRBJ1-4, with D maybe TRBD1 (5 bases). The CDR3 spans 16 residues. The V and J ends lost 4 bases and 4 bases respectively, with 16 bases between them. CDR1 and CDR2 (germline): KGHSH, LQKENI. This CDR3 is CASSLGPLQYNEKLFF. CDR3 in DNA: TGTGCCAGCTCACTGGGGCCGCTTCAGTATAATGAAAAACTGTTTTTT.

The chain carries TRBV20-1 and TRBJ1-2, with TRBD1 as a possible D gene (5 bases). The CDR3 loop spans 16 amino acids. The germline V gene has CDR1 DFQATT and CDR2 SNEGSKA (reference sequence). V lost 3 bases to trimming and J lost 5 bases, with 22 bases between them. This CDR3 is CSARMVEDNFRYGYTF. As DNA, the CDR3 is TGCAGTGCTAGGATGGTCGAGGACAATTTCCGGTATGGCTACACCTTC.

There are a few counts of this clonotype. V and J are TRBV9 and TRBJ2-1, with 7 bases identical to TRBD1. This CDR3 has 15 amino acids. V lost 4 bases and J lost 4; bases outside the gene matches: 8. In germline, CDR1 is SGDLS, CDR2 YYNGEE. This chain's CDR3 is CASSTQPGQYNEQFF. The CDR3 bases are TGTGCCAGCAGCACCCAACCGGGACAGTACAATGAGCAGTTCTTC. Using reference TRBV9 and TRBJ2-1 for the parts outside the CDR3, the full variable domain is DSGVTQTPKHLITATGQRVTLRCSPRSGDLSVYWYQQSLDQGLQFLIQYYNGEERAKGNILERFSAQQFPDLHSELNLSSLELGDSALYFCASSTQPGQYNEQFFGPGTRLTVL.

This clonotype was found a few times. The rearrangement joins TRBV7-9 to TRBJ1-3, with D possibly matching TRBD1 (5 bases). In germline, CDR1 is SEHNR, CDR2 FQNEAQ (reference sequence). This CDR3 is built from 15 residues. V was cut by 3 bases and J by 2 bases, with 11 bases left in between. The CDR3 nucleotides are TGTGCCAGCAGCTTCGTAGGGGTGGCTGGAAACACCATATATTTT. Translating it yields CASSFVGVAGNTIYF.

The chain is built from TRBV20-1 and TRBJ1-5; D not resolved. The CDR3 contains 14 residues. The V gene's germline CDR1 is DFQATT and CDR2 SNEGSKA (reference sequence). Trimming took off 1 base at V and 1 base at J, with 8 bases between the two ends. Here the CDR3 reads CSARGGASNQPQHF. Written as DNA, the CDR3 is TGCAGTGCTAGAGGGGGAGCAAGCAATCAGCCCCAGCATTTT.

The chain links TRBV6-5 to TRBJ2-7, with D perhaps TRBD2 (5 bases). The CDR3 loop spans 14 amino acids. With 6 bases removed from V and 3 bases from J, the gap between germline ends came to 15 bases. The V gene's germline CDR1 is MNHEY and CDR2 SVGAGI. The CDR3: CASSQDSSIYEQYF. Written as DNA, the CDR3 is TGTGCCAGCAGCCAGGACTCGTCGATCTACGAGCAGTACTTC.

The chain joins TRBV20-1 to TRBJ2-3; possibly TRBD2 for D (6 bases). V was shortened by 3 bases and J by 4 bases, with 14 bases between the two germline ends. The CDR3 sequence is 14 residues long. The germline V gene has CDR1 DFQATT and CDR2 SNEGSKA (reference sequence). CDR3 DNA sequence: TGCAGTGCTAGGCCCATGGCTAGCGCAGATACGCAGTATTTT. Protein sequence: CSARPMASADTQYF.

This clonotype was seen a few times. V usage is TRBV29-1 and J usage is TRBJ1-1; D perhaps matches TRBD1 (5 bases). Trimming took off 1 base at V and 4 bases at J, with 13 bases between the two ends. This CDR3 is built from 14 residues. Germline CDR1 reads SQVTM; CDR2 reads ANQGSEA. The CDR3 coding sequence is TGCAGCGTTGAAGTTGGGGGGAGGGGCACTGAAGCTTTCTTT. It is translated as CSVEVGGRGTEAFF. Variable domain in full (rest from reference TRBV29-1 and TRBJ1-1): SAVISQKPSRDICQRGTSLTIQCQVDSQVTMMFWYRQQPGQSLTLIATANQGSEATYESGFVIDKFPISRPNLTFSTLTVSNMSPEDSSIYLCSVEVGGRGTEAFFGQGTRLTVV.

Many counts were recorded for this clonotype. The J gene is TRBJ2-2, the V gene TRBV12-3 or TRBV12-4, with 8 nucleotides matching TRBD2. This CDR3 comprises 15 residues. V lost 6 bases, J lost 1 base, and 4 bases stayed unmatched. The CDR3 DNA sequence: TGTGCCAGCAGCCCCAGCGGGGGGAACACCGGGGAGCTGTTTTTT. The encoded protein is CASSPSGGNTGELFF.

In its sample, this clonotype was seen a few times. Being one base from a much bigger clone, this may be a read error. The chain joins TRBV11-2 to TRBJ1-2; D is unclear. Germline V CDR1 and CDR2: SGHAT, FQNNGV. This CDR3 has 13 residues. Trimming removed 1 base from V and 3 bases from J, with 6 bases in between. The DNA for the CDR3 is TGTGCCAGCAGCTTAGGATCTGACTATGGCTACACCTTC. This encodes CASSLGSDYGYTF.

The CDR3 nucleotides read TGCAGCGCTCCGGTGGGGACAGACGCCGGCTACACCTTC. Its protein is CSAPVGTDAGYTF. V and J are TRBV29-1 and TRBJ1-2; 7 bases agree with TRBD1. Germline V gene sequence: CDR1 SQVTM, CDR2 ANQGSEA. The V segment lost 7 bases and the J segment 8 bases; nucleotides outside the gene matches: 13. The CDR3 totals 13 residues.

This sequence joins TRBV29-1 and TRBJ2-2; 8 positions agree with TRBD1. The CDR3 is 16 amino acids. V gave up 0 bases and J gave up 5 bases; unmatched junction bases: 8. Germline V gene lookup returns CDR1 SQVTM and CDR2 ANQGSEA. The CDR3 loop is CSVEDADRGYTGELFF. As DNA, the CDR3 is TGCAGCGTTGAAGACGCAGACAGGGGATATACCGGGGAGCTGTTTTTT.

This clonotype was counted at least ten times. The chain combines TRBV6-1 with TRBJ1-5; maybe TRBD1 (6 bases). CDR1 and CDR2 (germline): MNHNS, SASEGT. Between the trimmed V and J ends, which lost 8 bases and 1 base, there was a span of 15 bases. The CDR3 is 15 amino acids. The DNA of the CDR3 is TGTGCCAGCTCCCGCAACAGGGAAAGCAATCAGCCCCAGCATTTT. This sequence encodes CASSRNRESNQPQHF.

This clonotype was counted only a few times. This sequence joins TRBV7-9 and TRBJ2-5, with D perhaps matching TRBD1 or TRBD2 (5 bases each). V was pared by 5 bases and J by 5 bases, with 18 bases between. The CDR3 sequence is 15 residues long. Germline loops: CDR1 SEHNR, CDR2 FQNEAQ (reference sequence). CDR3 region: CASSPGTQTLETQYF. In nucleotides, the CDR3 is TGTGCCAGCAGCCCCGGGACCCAGACGCTGGAGACCCAGTACTTC.

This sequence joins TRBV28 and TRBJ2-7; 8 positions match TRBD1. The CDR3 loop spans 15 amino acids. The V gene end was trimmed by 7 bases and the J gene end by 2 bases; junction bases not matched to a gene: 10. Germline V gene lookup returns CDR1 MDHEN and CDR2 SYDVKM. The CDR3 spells CASNRGQGPPYEQYF. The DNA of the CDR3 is TGTGCCAGCAACCGCGGACAGGGTCCCCCCTACGAGCAGTACTTC. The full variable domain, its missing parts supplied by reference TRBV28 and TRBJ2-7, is DVKVTQSSRYLVKRTGEKVFLECVQDMDHENMFWYRQDPGLGLRLIYFSYDVKMKEKGDIPEGYSVSREKKERFSLILESASTNQTSMYLCASNRGQGPPYEQYFGPGTRLTVT.

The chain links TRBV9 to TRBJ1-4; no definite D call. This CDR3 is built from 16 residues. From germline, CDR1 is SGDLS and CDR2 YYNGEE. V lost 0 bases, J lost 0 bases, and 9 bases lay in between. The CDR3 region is CASSVGDTSTNEKLFF. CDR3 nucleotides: TGTGCCAGCAGCGTAGGAGACACTTCAACTAATGAAAAACTGTTTTTT.